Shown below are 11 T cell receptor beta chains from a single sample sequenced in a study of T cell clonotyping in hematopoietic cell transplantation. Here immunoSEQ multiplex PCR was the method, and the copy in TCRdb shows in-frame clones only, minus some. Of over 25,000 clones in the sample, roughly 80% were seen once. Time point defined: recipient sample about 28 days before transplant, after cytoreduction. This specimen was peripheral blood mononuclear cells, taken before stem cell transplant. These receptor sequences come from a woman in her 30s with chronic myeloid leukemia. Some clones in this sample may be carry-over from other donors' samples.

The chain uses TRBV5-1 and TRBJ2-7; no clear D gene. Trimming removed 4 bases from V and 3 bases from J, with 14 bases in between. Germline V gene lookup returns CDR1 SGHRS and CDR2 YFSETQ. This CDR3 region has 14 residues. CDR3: CASSAGEVLYEQYF. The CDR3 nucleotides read TGCGCCAGCAGCGCTGGAGAGGTACTCTACGAGCAGTACTTC.

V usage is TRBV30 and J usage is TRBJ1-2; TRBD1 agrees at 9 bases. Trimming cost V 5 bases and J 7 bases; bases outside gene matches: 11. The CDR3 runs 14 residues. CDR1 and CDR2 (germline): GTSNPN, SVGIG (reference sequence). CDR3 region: CAWGNTGTGSGYTF. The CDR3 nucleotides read TGTGCCTGGGGGAACACCGGGACAGGGAGTGGCTACACCTTC.

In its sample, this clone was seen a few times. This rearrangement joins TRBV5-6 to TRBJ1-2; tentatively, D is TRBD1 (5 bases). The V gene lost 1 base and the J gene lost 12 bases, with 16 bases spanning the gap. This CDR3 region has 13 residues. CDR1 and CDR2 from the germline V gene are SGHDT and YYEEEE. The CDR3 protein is CASSLPGPNGDTF. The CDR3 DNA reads TGTGCCAGCAGCTTGCCGGGACCAAACGGGGACACCTTC.

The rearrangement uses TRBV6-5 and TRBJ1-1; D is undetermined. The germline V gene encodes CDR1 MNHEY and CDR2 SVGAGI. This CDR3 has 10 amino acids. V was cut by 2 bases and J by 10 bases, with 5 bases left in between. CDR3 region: CASSYSSAFF. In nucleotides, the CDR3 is TGTGCCAGCAGTTACAGTTCAGCTTTCTTT.

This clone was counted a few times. The CDR3 sequence is CASSLVQSYGYTF. CDR3 DNA sequence: TGTGCCAGTAGCTTGGTCCAGTCCTATGGCTACACCTTC. This chain connects TRBV19 to TRBJ1-2, with D unresolved. The CDR3 covers 13 residues. The V gene lost 6 bases and the J gene lost 4 bases, with 12 bases spanning the gap. CDR1 LNHDA and CDR2 SQIVND come from the germline V gene (reference sequence).

The CDR3 spells CASSLGEGGYTF. The CDR3 DNA reads as TGTGCCAGCAGCTTGGGGGAGGGTGGCTACACCTTC. V and J are TRBV5-6 and TRBJ1-2; D gene ambiguous. CDR3 length equals 12 residues. Trimming cost V 0 bases and J 7 bases, with 7 bases left between them. Germline assignment: CDR1 SGHDT and CDR2 YYEEEE. The full variable domain, rest sourced from reference TRBV5-6 and TRBJ1-2, is DAGVTQSPTHLIKTRGQQVTLRCSPKSGHDTVSWYQQALGQGPQFIFQYYEEEERQRGNFPDRFSGHQFPNYSSELNVNALLLGDSALYLCASSLGEGGYTFGSGTRLTVV.

This CDR3 reads CASSGAADRSYGEEQYF. The CDR3 region has the DNA TGTGCCAGCAGCGGAGCCGCAGACAGGAGCTACGGGGAGGAGCAGTACTTC. J is TRBJ2-7 and V is TRBV9; D may be TRBD1 (6 bases). Per the germline V gene, CDR1 is SGDLS and CDR2 is YYNGEE. The CDR3 has 17 residues. The germline V and J ends were trimmed by 3 bases and 7 bases, with 26 bases remaining between them.

The CDR3 coding sequence is TGTGCCAGTAGTATCCCCCGGGCAGTCAATCAGCCCCAGCATTTT. Translating it yields CASSIPRAVNQPQHF. The genes are TRBV19 and TRBJ1-5; D not certain. Deletions cut 3 bases from V and 3 bases from J, with 12 bases between. CDR3 size: 15 residues. CDR1 and CDR2 (germline): LNHDA, SQIVND (reference sequence).

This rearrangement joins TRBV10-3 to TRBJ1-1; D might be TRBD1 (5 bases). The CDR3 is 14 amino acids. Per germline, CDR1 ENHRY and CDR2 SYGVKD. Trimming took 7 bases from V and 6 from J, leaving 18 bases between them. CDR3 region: CAIIRGGLGAEAFF. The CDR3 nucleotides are TGTGCCATCATTCGGGGCGGCTTGGGCGCTGAAGCTTTCTTT.

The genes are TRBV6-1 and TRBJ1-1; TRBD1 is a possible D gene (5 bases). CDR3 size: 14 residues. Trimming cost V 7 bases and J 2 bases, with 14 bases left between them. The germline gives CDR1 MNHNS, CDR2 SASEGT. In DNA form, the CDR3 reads TGTGCCAGCATCGCTATCCGGGGCAACACTGAAGCTTTCTTT. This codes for CASIAIRGNTEAFF.

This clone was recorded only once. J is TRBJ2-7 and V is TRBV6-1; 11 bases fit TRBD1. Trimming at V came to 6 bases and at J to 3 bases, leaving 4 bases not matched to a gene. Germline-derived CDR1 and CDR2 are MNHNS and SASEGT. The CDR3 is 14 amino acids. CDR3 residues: CASRRTGGYYEQYV. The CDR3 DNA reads TGTGCCAGCAGACGGACAGGGGGCTACTACGAGCAGTACGTC.